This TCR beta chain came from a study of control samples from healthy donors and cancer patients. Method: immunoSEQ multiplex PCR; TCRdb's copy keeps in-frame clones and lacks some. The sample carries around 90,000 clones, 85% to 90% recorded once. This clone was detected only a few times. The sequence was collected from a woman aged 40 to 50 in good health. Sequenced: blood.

Written as DNA, the CDR3 is TGTGCCAGCACCTTGGACGGAGGGAGCACTGAAGCTTTCTTT. Amino acids: CASTLDGGSTEAFF. The chain links TRBV7-2 to TRBJ1-1; D unclear. Germline loops: CDR1 SGHTA, CDR2 FQGNSA. With 7 bases removed from V and 4 bases from J, the gap between germline ends came to 16 bases. CDR3 length: 14 amino acids.